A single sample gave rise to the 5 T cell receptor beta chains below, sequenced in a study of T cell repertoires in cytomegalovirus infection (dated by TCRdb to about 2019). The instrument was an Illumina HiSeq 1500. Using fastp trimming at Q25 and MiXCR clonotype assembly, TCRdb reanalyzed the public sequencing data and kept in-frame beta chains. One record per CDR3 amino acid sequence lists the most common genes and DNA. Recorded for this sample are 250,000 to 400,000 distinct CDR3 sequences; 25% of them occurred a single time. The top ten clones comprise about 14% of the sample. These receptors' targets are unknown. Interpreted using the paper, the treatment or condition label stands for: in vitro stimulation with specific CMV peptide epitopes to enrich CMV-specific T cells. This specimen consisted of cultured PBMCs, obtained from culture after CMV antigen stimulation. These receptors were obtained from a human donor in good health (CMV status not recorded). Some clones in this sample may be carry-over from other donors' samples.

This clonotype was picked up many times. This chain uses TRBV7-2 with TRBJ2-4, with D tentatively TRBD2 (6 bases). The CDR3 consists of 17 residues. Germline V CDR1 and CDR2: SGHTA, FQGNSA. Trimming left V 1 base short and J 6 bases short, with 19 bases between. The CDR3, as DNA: TGTGCCAGCAGCTTAGTCCCCGGACGGTTGGAGGGAAACATTCAGTACTTC. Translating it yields CASSLVPGRLEGNIQYF.

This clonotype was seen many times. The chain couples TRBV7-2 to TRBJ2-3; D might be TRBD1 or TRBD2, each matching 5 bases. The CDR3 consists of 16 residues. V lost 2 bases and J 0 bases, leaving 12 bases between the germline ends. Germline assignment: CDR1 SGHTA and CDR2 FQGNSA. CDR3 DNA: TGTGCCAGCAGCTTATTTGGGGGACCCAGCACAGATACGCAGTATTTT. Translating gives CASSLFGGPSTDTQYF.

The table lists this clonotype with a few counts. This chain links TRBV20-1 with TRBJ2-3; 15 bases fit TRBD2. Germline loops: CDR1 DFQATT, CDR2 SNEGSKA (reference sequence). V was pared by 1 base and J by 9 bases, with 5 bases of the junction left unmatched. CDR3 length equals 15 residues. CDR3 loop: CSARAPGLAGGTQYF. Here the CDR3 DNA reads TGCAGTGCTAGAGCGCCAGGACTAGCGGGAGGGACGCAGTATTTT.

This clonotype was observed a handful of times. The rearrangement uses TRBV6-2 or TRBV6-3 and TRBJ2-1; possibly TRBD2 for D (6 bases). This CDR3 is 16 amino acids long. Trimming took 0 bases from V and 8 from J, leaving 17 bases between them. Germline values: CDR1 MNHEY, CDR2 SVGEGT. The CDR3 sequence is CASSYSRLEYRDEQFF. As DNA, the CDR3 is TGTGCCAGCAGTTACTCGCGACTAGAATATCGAGATGAGCAGTTCTTC.

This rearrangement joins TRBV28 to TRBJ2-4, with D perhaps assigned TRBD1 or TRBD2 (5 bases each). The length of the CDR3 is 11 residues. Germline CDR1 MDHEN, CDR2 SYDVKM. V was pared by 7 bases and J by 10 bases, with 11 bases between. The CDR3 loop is CASTQGPIQYF. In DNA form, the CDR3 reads TGTGCCAGCACTCAGGGACCTATTCAGTACTTC.